The following is a TCR beta chain sequence with its context. The antigen remains undetermined. The length of the CDR3 is 14 residues. V lost 5 bases to trimming and J lost 6 bases; unmatched junction nucleotides: 6. CDR1 and CDR2 (germline): SGHVS, FQNEAQ. This sample is part of a study of cytomegalovirus exposure and HLA in healthy donors. General study results and limits: According to an earlier analysis, most TCR beta V segments yielded productive rearrangements about 90% or about 30% of the time. Most TCR sequences showed up rarely, but some public TCRs showed up in many donors.

The PCR made use of 60 Vbeta and 13 Jbeta primers. TCRdb keeps only in-frame clones here, not all; method: immunoSEQ multiplex PCR. The sample lists over 80,000 clones; less than 80% were seen once. Material for sequencing was PBMCs. This rearrangement joins TRBV7-8 to TRBJ1-5; TRBD1 aligns across 8 bases. This sequence originates from a woman aged 35 to 49 in good health and CMV-seronegative. The CDR3 loop is CASSPPDRVQPQHF. The CDR3 bases are TGTGCCAGCAGCCCACCGGACAGGGTTCAGCCCCAGCATTTT.